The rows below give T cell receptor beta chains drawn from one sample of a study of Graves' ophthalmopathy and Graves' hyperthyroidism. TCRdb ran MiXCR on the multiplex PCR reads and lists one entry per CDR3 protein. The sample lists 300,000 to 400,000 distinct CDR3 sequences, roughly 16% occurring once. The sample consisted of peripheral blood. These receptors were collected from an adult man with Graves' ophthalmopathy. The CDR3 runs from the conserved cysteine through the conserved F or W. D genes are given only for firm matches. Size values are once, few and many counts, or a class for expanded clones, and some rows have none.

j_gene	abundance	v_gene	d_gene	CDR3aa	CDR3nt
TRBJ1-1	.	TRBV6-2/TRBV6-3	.	CASSQTSRGEAFF	TGTGCCAGCAGCCAGACCTCCAGGGGTGAAGCTTTCTTT
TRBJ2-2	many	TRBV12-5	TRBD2	CASSTSGSPGELFF	TGTGCTAGTAGTACTAGCGGGAGTCCCGGGGAGCTGTTTTTT
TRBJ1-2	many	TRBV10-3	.	CAISPGNYGYTF	TGTGCCATCAGTCCAGGAAACTATGGCTACACCTTC
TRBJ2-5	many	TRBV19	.	CASSTHRSADQYF	TGTGCCAGTAGTACCCATAGGTCTGCAGACCAGTACTTC
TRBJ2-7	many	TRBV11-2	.	CASSLSATYEQYF	TGTGCCAGCAGCTTATCAGCAACCTACGAGCAGTACTTC
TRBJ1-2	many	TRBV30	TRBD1	CAQSGQGVYGYTF	TGTGCTCAATCGGGACAGGGAGTTTATGGCTACACCTTC
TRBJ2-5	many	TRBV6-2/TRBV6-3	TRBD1	CASRSPRTGYQETQYF	TGTGCCAGCAGAAGCCCGAGGACAGGGTACCAAGAGACCCAGTACTTC
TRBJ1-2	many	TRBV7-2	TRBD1	CASSADRGGDGYTF	TGTGCCAGCAGCGCTGACAGGGGCGGAGATGGCTACACCTTC
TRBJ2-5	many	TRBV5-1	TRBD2	CASNEGGLAGEETQYF	TGCGCCAGCAACGAAGGGGGACTAGCGGGAGAAGAGACCCAGTACTTC
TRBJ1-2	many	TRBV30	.	CAWSTGGSDAGYTF	TGTGCCTGGTCAACGGGGGGGTCAGATGCTGGCTACACCTTC
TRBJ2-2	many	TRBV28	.	CASRDRGRLFF	TGTGCCAGCAGGGATCGGGGACGGCTGTTTTTT
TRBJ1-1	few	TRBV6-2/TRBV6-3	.	CASSSPGHPFAFF	TGTGCCAGCAGTTCTCCGGGCCATCCATTCGCTTTCTTT
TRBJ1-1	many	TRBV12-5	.	CASGSASDTEAFF	TGTGCTAGTGGTTCTGCGTCGGACACTGAAGCTTTCTTT
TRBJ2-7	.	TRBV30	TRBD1	CAWGRTGKTYEQYF	TGTGCCTGGGGACGGACAGGGAAAACTTACGAGCAGTACTTC
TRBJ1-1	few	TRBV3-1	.	CASSQPGDGEAFF	TGTGCCAGCAGCCAGCCGGGCGACGGTGAAGCCTTCTTT
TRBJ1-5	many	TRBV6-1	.	CASSVGGTGLNQPQHF	TGTGCCAGCAGTGTTGGCGGGACGGGACTTAATCAGCCCCAGCATTTT
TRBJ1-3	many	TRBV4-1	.	CASSQGTDGNTIYF	TGCGCCAGCAGCCAAGGGACTGACGGAAACACCATATATTTT
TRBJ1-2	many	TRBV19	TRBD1	CASSATGTDLYGYTF	TGTGCCAGTAGTGCCACCGGGACAGATCTCTATGGCTACACCTTC
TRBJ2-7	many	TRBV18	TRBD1	CASSPPTGSKAFYEQYF	TGCGCCAGCTCACCACCGACAGGGTCAAAAGCTTTCTACGAGCAGTACTTC
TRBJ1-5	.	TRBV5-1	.	CASCSNQPQHF	TGCGCCAGCTGCAGCAATCAGCCCCAGCATTTT
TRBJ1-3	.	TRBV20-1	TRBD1	CSARDLRDSSGNTIYF	TGCAGTGCTAGAGATCTCCGGGACAGCTCTGGAAACACCATATATTTT
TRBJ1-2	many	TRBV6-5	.	CASSYSFNQGSNYGYTF	TGTGCCAGCAGTTACTCCTTCAATCAGGGATCGAACTATGGCTACACCTTC
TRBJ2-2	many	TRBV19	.	CASNDWIGGGELFF	TGTGCCAGTAACGATTGGATTGGAGGCGGGGAGCTGTTTTTT
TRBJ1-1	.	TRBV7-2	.	CASGTNPGNTEAFF	TGTGCCAGCGGGACCAACCCGGGGAACACTGAAGCTTTCTTT
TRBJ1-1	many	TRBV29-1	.	CSVRRGVMNTEAFF	TGCAGCGTCCGTCGAGGGGTAATGAACACTGAAGCTTTCTTT
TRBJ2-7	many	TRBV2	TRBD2	CASTQGLAGVYEQYF	TGTGCCAGCACCCAGGGACTAGCGGGAGTCTACGAGCAGTACTTC
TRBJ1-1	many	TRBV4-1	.	CASSQKDSRDTEAFF	TGCGCCAGCAGCCAAAAGGACAGTCGGGACACTGAAGCTTTCTTT
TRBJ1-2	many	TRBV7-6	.	CASSLGRRDGYTF	TGTGCCAGCAGCTTAGGCCGTAGGGATGGCTACACCTTC
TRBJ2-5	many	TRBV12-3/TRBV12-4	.	CASSPRPAEVETQYF	TGTGCCAGCAGTCCACGACCCGCTGAGGTAGAGACCCAGTACTTC
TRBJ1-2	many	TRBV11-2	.	CASSLDRGEGYGYTF	TGTGCCAGCAGCTTAGACAGGGGAGAGGGCTATGGCTACACCTTC
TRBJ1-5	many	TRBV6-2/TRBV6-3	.	CASSYGRKSDGNQPQHF	TGTGCCAGCAGTTACGGACGGAAGAGCGATGGCAATCAGCCCCAGCATTTT
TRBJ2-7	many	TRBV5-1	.	CASSLGQEPLYEQYF	TGCGCCAGCAGCTTGGGACAGGAGCCACTCTACGAGCAGTACTTC
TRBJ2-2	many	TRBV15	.	CATSLSLGTGELFF	TGTGCCACCAGCCTGTCCCTGGGCACCGGGGAGCTGTTTTTT
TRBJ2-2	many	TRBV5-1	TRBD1	CASSLARGQVGELFF	TGCGCCAGCAGCTTGGCCAGGGGGCAAGTCGGGGAGCTGTTTTTT
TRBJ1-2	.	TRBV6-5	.	CASSFQGQNGYTF	TGTGCCAGCAGTTTTCAGGGGCAGAATGGCTACACCTTC
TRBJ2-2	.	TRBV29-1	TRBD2	CSVAPGRDTWELFF	TGCAGCGTGGCTCCCGGGAGGGATACCTGGGAGCTGTTTTTT
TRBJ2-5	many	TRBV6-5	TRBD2	CATRLAGGQETQYF	TGTGCCACGAGACTAGCGGGAGGCCAAGAGACCCAGTACTTC
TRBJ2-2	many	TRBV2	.	CASSHTGEDTGELFF	TGTGCCAGCAGCCACACAGGGGAGGACACCGGGGAGCTGTTTTTT
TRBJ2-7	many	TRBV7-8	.	CASSLEVGAYYEQYF	TGTGCCAGCAGCTTAGAGGTGGGAGCGTACTACGAGCAGTACTTC
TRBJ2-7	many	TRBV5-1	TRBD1	CASSALEQGAGEQYF	TGCGCCAGCAGCGCTCTAGAACAGGGGGCAGGGGAGCAGTACTTC
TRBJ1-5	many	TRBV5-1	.	CASSPTDSNQPQHF	TGCGCCAGCAGCCCGACGGATAGCAATCAGCCCCAGCATTTT
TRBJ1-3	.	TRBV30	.	CAWSVLVPGAAGNTIYF	TGTGCCTGGAGTGTACTGGTTCCGGGGGCAGCTGGAAACACCATATATTTT
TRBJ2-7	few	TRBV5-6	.	CASSLSFEGFDEQYF	TGTGCCAGCAGCTTGAGTTTTGAGGGGTTCGACGAGCAGTACTTC
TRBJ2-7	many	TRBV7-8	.	CASSSFRSSYEQYF	TGTGCCAGCAGCTCCTTTAGGAGCTCCTACGAGCAGTACTTC